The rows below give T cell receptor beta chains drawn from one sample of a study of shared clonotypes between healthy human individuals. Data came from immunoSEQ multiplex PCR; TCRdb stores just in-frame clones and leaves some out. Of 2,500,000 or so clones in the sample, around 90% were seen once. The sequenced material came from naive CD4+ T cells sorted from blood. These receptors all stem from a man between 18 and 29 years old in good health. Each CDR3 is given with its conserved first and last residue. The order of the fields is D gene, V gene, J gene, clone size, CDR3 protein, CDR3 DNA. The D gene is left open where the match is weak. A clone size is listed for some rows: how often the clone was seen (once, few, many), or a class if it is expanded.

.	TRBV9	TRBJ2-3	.	CASSTSRGRGDTQYF	TGTGCCAGCAGCACCTCCAGAGGGAGAGGAGATACGCAGTATTTT
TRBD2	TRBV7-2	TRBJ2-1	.	CASSQGGGKSSYNEQFF	TGTGCCAGCAGTCAAGGCGGGGGGAAGAGCTCCTACAATGAGCAGTTCTTC
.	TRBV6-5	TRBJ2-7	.	CASSYTQGPYEQYF	TGTGCCAGCAGTTACACACAGGGCCCCTACGAGCAGTACTTC
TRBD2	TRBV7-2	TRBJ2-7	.	CASSQLAGLYEQYF	TGTGCCAGCAGCCAACTAGCGGGCCTATACGAGCAGTACTTC
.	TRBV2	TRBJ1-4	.	CASSVSSGGPGNEKLFF	TGTGCCAGCAGTGTTTCGTCGGGAGGCCCAGGGAATGAAAAACTGTTTTTT
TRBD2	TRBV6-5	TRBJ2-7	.	CASSRTSGSYEQYF	TGTGCCAGCAGTCGGACTAGCGGGAGTTACGAGCAGTACTTC
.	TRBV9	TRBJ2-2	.	CASSVAPLTNTGELFF	TGTGCCAGCAGCGTAGCCCCCTTAACGAACACCGGGGAGCTGTTTTTT
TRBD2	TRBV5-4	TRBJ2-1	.	CASSRQTGTNYNEQFF	TGTGCCAGCAGCCGGCAGACCGGGACTAACTACAATGAGCAGTTCTTC
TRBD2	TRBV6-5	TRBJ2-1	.	CASSRGLATLNEQFF	TGTGCCAGCAGTAGGGGACTAGCGACCCTCAATGAGCAGTTCTTC
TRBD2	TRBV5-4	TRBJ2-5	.	CASSPSGGRQTQYF	TGTGCCAGCAGCCCTAGCGGGGGAAGGCAGACCCAGTACTTC
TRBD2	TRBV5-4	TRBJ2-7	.	CASSLGGTSGMYEQYF	TGTGCCAGCAGCTTGGGAGGGACTAGCGGGATGTACGAGCAGTACTTC
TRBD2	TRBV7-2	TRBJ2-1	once	CASDQRGLAGTGAYNEQFF	TGTGCCAGCGACCAAAGAGGACTAGCGGGGACGGGCGCCTACAATGAGCAGTTCTTC
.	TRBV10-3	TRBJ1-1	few	CAISTDTYTEAFF	TGTGCCATCAGTACCGACACTTACACTGAAGCTTTCTTT
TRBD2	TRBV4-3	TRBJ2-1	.	CASSQEAGAFYNEQFF	TGCGCCAGCAGCCAAGAGGCGGGAGCGTTCTACAATGAGCAGTTCTTC
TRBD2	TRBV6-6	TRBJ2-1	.	CASRLGLVSEQFF	TGTGCCAGCAGACTGGGACTAGTGAGTGAGCAGTTCTTC
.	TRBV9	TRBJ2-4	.	CASSVGSELAKNIQYF	TGTGCCAGCAGCGTAGGTTCAGAACTAGCCAAAAACATTCAGTACTTC
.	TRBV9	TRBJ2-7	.	CASSGRDLRRYEQYF	TGTGCCAGCAGCGGGCGGGACCTACGACGGTACGAGCAGTACTTC
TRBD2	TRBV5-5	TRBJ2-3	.	CASSLGGGTSDTQYF	TGTGCCAGCAGCTTGGGAGGCGGGACTAGTGATACGCAGTATTTT
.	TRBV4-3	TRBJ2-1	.	CASSPLPVGGLTYNEQFF	TGCGCCAGCAGCCCATTGCCTGTAGGCGGACTAACCTACAATGAGCAGTTCTTC
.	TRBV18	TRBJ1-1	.	CASSQQGNTEAFF	TGTGCCAGCTCCCAACAGGGGAACACTGAAGCTTTCTTT
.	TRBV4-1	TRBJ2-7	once	CASSQDRHPSYEQYF	TGCGCCAGCAGCCAAGATCGACACCCCTCCTACGAGCAGTACTTC
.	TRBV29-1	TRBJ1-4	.	CSVVATNEKLFF	TGCAGCGTTGTTGCAACTAATGAAAAACTGTTTTTT